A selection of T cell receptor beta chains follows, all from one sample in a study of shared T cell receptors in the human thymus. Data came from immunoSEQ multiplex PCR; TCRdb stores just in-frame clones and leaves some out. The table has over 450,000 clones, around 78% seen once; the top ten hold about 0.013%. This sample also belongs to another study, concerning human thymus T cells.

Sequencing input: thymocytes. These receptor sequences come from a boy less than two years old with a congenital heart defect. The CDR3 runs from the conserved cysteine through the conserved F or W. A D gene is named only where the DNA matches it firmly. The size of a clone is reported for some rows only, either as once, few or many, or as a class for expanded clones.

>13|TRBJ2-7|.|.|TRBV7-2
CASSLDRSYEQYF
TGTGCCAGCAGCTTAGACAGATCCTACGAGCAGTACTTC
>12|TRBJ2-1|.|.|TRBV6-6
CASTRGPGEQFF
TGTGCCAGCACCAGAGGTCCTGGAGAGCAGTTCTTC
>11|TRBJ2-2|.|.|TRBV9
CASSSRGELFF
TGTGCCAGCAGCTCCCGCGGGGAGCTGTTTTTT
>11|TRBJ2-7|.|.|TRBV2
CASTPYYEQYF
TGTGCCAGCACCCCATATTACGAGCAGTACTTC
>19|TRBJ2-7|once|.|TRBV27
CASSLYSPPRQAFSYEQYF
TGTGCCAGCAGTTTATATTCCCCCCCCCGCCAGGCCTTCTCCTACGAGCAGTACTTC
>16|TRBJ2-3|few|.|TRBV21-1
CASSKVKQVRTDTQYF
TGTGCCAGCAGCAAAGTAAAACAGGTTCGCACAGATACGCAGTATTTT
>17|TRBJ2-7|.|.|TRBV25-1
CASSDSLWETGPYEQYF
TGTGCCAGCAGTGATTCCCTGTGGGAGACAGGACCCTACGAGCAGTACTTC
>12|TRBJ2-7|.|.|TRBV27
CASTSYIGEQYF
TGTGCCAGCACGTCCTATATTGGCGAGCAGTACTTC
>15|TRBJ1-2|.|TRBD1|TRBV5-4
CASSLGTGVGDGYTF
TGTGCCAGCAGCTTGGGGACAGGGGTGGGTGATGGCTACACCTTC
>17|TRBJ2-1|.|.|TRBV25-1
CASSPPRRGASYNEQFF
TGTGCCAGCAGTCCTCCCAGACGGGGAGCCTCCTACAATGAGCAGTTCTTC
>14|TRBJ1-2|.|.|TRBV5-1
CASSAKGAGGGYTF
TGCGCCAGCAGCGCAAAGGGAGCGGGGGGGGGCTACACCTTC
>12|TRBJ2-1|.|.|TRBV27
CASAYPGNEQFF
TGTGCCAGTGCATATCCGGGGAATGAGCAGTTCTTC
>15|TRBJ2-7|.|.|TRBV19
CASSLTGSISYEQYF
TGTGCCAGTAGTCTCACAGGGTCTATCTCCTACGAGCAGTACTTC
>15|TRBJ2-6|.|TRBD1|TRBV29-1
CSVDQGADGANVLTF
TGCAGCGTTGACCAGGGGGCGGATGGGGCCAACGTCCTGACTTTC
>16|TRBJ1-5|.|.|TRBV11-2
CASSLDLPRFNQPQHF
TGTGCCAGCAGCTTAGATCTCCCCAGATTCAATCAGCCCCAGCATTTT
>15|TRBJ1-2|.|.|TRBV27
CASSLTGTSNYGYTF
TGTGCCAGCAGTTTAACCGGGACATCTAACTATGGCTACACCTTC
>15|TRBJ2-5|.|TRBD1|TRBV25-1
CASSESDRGGETQYF
TGTGCCAGCAGTGAATCCGACAGGGGGGGGGAGACCCAGTACTTC
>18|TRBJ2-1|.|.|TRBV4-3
CASSQDQYTPERRLEQFF
TGCGCCAGCAGCCAAGATCAGTACACCCCGGAGCGGAGACTCGAGCAGTTCTTC
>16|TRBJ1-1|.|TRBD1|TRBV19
CASSISPGTGRSEAFF
TGTGCCAGTAGTATTTCCCCCGGGACAGGGAGGTCTGAAGCTTTCTTT
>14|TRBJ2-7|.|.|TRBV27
CASSFGGASYEQYF
TGTGCCAGCAGTTTTGGCGGCGCCTCCTACGAGCAGTACTTC
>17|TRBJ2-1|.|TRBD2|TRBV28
CASSLSGLAGGPNEQFF
TGTGCCAGCAGTTTGTCCGGACTAGCGGGAGGGCCAAATGAGCAGTTCTTC
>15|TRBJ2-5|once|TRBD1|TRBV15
CATVPQRQGSETQYF
TGTGCCACCGTGCCTCAGAGACAGGGGAGCGAGACCCAGTACTTC
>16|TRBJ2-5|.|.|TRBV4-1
CASSQIPPRREATQYF
TGCGCCAGCAGCCAAATTCCGCCCCGGCGGGAAGCGACCCAGTACTTC
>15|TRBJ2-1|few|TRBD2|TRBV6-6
CASSFTSADYNEQFF
TGTGCCAGCAGCTTTACTAGCGCCGACTACAATGAGCAGTTCTTC
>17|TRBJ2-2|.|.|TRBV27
CASTLGVEGANTGELFF
TGTGCCAGCACCTTAGGGGTGGAGGGGGCAAACACCGGGGAGCTGTTTTTT
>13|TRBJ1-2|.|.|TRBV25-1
CASQNGVDYGYTF
TGTGCCAGCCAGAACGGGGTAGACTATGGCTACACCTTC
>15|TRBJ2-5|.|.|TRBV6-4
CASNTTDSNEETQYF
TGTGCCAGCAACACCACGGACAGTAATGAGGAGACCCAGTACTTC
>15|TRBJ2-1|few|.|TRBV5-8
CASSLLGQSNNEQFF
TGTGCCAGCAGCCTCCTCGGACAGTCTAACAATGAGCAGTTCTTC
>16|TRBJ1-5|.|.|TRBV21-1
CASSKQGARGNQPQHF
TGTGCCAGCAGCAAGCAGGGGGCGCGAGGCAATCAGCCCCAGCATTTT